The clone carrying this T cell receptor (beta chain) was observed a single time. This record comes from a study of cytomegalovirus exposure and HLA in healthy donors. The CDR3 is 15 amino acids. V was pared by 1 base and J by 1 base, with 5 bases between. Germline CDR1 and CDR2: SGHVS and FQNEAQ. Primers included in the PCR were 60 Vbeta and 13 Jbeta primers. TCRdb's copy holds only in-frame clones and misses some; the assay was immunoSEQ multiplex PCR. The sample has about 100,000 clones; roughly 80% are singletons. The J gene is TRBJ2-6, the V gene TRBV7-8, with D unclear. The source of this sequence is a female donor in good health and CMV-seropositive. Specimen: PBMCs. CDR3 nucleotides: TGTGCCAGCAGCTTAGGTATATCTGGGGCCAACGTCCTGACTTTC. Amino acid sequence: CASSLGISGANVLTF.